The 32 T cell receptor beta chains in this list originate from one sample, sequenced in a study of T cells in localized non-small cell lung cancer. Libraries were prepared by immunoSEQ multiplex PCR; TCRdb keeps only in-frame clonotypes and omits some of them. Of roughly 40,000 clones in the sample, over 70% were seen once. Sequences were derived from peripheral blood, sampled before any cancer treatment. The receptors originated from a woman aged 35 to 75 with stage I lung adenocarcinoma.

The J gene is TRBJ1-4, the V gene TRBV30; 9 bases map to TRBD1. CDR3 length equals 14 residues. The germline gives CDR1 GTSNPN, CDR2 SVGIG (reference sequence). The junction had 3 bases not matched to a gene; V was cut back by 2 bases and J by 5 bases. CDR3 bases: TGTGCCTGGAGTACCGGGACAGGGAATGAAAAACTGTTTTTT. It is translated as CAWSTGTGNEKLFF.

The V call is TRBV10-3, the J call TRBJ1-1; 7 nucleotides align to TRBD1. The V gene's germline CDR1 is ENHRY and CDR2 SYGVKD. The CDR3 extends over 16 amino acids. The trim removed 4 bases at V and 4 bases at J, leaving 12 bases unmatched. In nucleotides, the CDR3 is TGTGCCATCAGTGTTCGACAGGGTACGACGAGCACTGAAGCTTTCTTT. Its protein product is CAISVRQGTTSTEAFF.

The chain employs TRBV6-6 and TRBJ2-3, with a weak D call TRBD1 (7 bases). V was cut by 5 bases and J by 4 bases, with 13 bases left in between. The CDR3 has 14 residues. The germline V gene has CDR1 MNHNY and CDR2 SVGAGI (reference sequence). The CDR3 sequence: CASSPQGGADTQYF. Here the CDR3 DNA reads TGTGCCAGCAGTCCCCAGGGGGGCGCAGATACGCAGTATTTT.

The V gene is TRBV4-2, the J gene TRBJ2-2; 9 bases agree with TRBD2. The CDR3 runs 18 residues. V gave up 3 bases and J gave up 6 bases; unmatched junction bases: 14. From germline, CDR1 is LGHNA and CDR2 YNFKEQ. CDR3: CASSQSTNSGSGAGELFF. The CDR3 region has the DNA TGTGCCAGCAGCCAGTCGACCAATAGCGGGAGTGGCGCCGGGGAGCTGTTTTTT.

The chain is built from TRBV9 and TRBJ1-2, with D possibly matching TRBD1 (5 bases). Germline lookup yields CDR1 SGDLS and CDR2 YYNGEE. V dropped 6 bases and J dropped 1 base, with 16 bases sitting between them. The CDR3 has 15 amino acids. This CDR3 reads CASTNPSRGNYGYTF. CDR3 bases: TGTGCCAGCACTAACCCGTCTAGGGGTAACTATGGCTACACCTTC. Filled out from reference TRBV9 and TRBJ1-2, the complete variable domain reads DSGVTQTPKHLITATGQRVTLRCSPRSGDLSVYWYQQSLDQGLQFLIQYYNGEERAKGNILERFSAQQFPDLHSELNLSSLELGDSALYFCASTNPSRGNYGYTFGSGTRLTVV.

In nucleotides, the CDR3 is TGTGCCAGCAGCTCCCCTTATAGGACTAGCGGGAGTACCTACGAGCAGTACTTC. Its protein is CASSSPYRTSGSTYEQYF. The V gene is TRBV13, the J gene TRBJ2-7, with 13 bases fitting TRBD2. V lost 4 bases, J lost 2 bases, and 11 bases stayed unmatched. The CDR3 is 18 amino acids. The germline V gene has CDR1 PRHDT and CDR2 FYEKMQ (reference sequence).

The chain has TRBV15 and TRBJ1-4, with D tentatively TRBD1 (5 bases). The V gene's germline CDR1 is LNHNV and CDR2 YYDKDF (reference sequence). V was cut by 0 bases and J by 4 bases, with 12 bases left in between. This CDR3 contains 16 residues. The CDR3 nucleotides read TGTGCCACCAGCAGAGACCGGGGGTGGAGTAATGAAAAACTGTTTTTT. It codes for CATSRDRGWSNEKLFF.

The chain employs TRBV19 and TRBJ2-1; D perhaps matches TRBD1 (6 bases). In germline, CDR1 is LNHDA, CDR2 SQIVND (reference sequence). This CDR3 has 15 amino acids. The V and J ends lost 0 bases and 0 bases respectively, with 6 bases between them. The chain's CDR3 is CASSIDRGSYNEQFF. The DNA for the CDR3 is TGTGCCAGTAGTATAGACAGGGGCTCCTACAATGAGCAGTTCTTC.

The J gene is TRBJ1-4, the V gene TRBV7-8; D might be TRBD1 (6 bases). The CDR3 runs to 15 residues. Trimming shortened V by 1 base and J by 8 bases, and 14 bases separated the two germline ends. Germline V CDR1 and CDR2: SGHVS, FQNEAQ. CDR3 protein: CASSLEGRGGEKLFF. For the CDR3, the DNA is TGTGCCAGCAGCTTAGAGGGCCGAGGGGGAGAAAAACTGTTTTTT.

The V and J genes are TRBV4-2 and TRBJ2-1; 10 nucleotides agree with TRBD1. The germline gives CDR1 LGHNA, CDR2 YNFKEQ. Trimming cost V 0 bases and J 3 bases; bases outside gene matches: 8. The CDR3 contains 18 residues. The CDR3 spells CASSQDRDWTGGYNEQFF. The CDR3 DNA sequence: TGTGCCAGCAGCCAAGACCGAGATTGGACAGGGGGCTACAATGAGCAGTTCTTC.

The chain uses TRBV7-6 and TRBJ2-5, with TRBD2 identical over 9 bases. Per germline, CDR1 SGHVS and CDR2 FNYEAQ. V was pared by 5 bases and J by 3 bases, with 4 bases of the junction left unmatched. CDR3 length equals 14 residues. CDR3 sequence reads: CASSLRLAEETQYF. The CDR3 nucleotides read TGTGCCAGCAGCCTACGACTAGCGGAAGAGACCCAGTACTTC.

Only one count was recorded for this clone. DNA of the CDR3: TGTGCCAGCAGCTGCAACCGGGACACCTCTGCAACTAATGAAAAACTGTTTTTT. This translates into CASSCNRDTSATNEKLFF. The J gene is TRBJ1-4, the V gene TRBV5-8, with D maybe TRBD1 (6 bases). V shed 3 bases and J shed 0 bases, with 18 bases lying between them. Germline V gene sequence: CDR1 SGHTS, CDR2 YDEGEE. This CDR3 has 18 residues.

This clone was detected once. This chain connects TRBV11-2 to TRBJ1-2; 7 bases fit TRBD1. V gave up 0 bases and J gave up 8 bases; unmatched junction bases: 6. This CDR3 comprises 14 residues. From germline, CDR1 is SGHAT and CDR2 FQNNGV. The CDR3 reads CASSLDDRVTGYTF. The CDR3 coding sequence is TGTGCCAGCAGCTTAGATGACAGGGTAACCGGCTACACCTTC.

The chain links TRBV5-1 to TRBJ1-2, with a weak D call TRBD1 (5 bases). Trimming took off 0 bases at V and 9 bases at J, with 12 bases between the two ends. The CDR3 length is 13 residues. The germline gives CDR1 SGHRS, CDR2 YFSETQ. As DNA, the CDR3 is TGCGCCAGCAGCTTGGAAGGGGAGGTTAGCTACACCTTC. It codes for CASSLEGEVSYTF.

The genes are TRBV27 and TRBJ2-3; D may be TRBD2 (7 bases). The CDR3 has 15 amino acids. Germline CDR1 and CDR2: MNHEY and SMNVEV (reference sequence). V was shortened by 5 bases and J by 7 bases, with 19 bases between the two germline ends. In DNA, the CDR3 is TGTGCCAGCAGTCCCCTAGGGGGGGATCCGAATACGCAGTATTTT. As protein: CASSPLGGDPNTQYF.

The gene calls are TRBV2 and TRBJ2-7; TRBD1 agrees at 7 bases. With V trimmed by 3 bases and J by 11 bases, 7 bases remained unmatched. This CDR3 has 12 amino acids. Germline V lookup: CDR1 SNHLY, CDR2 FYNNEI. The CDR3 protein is CASSDLGQGEYF. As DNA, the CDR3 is TGTGCCAGCAGTGACCTGGGGCAGGGGGAGTACTTC.

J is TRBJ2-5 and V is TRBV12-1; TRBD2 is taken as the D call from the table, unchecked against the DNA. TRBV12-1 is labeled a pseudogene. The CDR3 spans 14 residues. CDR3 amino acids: CASSPGLAKETQYF. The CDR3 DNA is TGTGCCAGCAGCCCGGGACTAGCTAAAGAGACCCAGTACTTC.

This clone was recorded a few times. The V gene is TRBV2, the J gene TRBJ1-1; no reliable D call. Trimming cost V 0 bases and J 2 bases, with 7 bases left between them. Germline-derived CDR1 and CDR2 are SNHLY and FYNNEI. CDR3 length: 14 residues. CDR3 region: CASSEAGFNTEAFF. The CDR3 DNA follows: TGTGCCAGCAGTGAAGCGGGGTTCAACACTGAAGCTTTCTTT. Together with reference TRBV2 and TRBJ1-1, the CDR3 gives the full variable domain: EPEVTQTPSHQVTQMGQEVILRCVPISNHLYFYWYRQILGQKVEFLVSFYNNEISEKSEIFDDQFSVERPDGSNFTLKIRSTKLEDSAMYFCASSEAGFNTEAFFGQGTRLTVV.

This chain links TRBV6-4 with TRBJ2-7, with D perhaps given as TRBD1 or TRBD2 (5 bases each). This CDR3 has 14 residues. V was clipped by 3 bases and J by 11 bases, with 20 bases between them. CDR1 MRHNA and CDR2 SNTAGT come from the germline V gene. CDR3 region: CASSESGYGTKKYF. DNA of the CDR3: TGTGCCAGCAGTGAATCGGGTTACGGGACGAAGAAGTACTTC.

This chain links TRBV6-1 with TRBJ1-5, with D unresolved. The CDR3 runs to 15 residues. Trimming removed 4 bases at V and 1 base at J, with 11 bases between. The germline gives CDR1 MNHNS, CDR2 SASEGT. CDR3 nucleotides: TGTGCCAGCAGTGTGAGCAGCTTGAGCAATCAGCCCCAGCATTTT. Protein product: CASSVSSLSNQPQHF.

CDR3 protein: CASSLAGTGNQPQHF. In DNA form, the CDR3 reads TGTGCCAGCAGCTTAGCCGGGACAGGCAATCAGCCCCAGCATTTT. This chain joins TRBV7-8 and TRBJ1-5, with 7 nucleotides matching TRBD1. The J segment lost 2 bases and the V segment lost 0 bases, leaving 1 base of the junction unmatched. The CDR3 spans 15 residues. Per germline, CDR1 SGHVS and CDR2 FQNEAQ.

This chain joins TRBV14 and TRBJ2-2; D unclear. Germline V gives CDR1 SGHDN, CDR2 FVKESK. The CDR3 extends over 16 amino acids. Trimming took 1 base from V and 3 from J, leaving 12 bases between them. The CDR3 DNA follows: TGTGCCAGCAGCCAAGTGATCCAGGTCGACACCGGGGAGCTGTTTTTT. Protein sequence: CASSQVIQVDTGELFF.

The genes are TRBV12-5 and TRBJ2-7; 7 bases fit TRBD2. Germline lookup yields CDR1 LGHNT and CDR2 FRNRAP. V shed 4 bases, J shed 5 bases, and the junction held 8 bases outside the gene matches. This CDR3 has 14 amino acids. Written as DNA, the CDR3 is TGTGCTAGTGGTTCCGCGACTAGCAACGACGAGCAGTACTTC. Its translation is CASGSATSNDEQYF.

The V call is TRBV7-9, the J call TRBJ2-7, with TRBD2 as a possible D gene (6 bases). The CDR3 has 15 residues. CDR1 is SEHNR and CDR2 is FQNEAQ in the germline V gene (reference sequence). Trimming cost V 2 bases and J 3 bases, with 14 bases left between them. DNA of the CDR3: TGTGCCAGCAGCTTAACTTCGGGAGCAGTCTACGAGCAGTACTTC. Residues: CASSLTSGAVYEQYF.

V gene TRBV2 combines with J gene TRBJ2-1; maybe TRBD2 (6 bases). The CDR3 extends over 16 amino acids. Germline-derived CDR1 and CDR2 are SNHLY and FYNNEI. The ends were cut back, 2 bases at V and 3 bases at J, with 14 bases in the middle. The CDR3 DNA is TGTGCCAGCAGTGAAAGGGCGGGAAGTGTCTACAATGAGCAGTTCTTC. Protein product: CASSERAGSVYNEQFF. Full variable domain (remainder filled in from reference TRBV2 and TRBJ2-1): EPEVTQTPSHQVTQMGQEVILRCVPISNHLYFYWYRQILGQKVEFLVSFYNNEISEKSEIFDDQFSVERPDGSNFTLKIRSTKLEDSAMYFCASSERAGSVYNEQFFGPGTRLTVL.

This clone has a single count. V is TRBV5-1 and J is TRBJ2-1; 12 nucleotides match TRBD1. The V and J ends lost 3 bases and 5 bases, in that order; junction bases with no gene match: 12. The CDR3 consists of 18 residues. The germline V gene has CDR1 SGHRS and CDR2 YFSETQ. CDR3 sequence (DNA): TGCGCCAGCAGCTGGGGACAGGGGGCCCTAGCGGGAGACAATGAGCAGTTCTTC. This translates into CASSWGQGALAGDNEQFF.

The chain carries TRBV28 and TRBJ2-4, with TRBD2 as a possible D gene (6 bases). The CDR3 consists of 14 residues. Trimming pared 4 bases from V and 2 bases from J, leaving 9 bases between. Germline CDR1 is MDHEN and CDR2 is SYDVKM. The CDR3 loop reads CASSYGGTKNIQYF. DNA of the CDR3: TGTGCCAGCAGTTATGGGGGGACCAAAAACATTCAGTACTTC.

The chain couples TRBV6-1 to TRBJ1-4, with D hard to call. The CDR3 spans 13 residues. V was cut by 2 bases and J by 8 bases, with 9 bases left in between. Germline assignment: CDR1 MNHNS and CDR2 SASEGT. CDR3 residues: CASSEHSAEKLFF. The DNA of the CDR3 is TGTGCCAGCAGTGAACACTCAGCGGAAAAACTGTTTTTT.

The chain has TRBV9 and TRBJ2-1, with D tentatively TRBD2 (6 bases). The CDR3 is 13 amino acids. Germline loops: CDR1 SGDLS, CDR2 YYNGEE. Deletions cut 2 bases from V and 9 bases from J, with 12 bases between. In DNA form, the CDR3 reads TGTGCCAGCAGCGTCGACGGTAGCGGTGAGCAGTTCTTC. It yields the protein CASSVDGSGEQFF.

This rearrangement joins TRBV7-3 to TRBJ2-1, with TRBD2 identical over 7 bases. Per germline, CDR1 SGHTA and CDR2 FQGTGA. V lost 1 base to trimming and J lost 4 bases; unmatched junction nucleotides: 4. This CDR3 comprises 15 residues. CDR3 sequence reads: CASSLSPGGYNEQFF. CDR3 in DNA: TGTGCCAGCAGCTTAAGTCCGGGGGGTTACAATGAGCAGTTCTTC.

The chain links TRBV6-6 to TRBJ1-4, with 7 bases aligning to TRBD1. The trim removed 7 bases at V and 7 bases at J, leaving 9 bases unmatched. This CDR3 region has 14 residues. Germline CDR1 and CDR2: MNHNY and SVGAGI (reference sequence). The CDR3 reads CASTAGGRSEKLFF. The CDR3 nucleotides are TGTGCCAGCACGGCAGGGGGACGGAGTGAAAAACTGTTTTTT.

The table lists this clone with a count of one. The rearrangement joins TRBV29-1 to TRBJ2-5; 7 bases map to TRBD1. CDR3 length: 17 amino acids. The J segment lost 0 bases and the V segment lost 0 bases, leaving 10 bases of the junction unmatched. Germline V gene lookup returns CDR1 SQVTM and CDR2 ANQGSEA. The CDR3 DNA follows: TGCAGCGTTGAAGAAAATGGCGTGGGACAGTACCAAGAGACCCAGTACTTC. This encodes CSVEENGVGQYQETQYF.